This is a list of T cell receptor beta chains from one sample in a study of T cells after yellow fever vaccination. TCRdb ran MiXCR on the 5' RACE reads and lists one entry per CDR3 protein. The repertoire holds around 250,000 distinct CDR3 sequences, with about 7% as singletons. This material consisted of CD4+ T cells sorted from PBMCs, taken 15 days after the yellow fever booster vaccination. The receptor source for this set is a man aged 25-45 years who received the YFV17D yellow fever vaccine. Each CDR3 is given with its conserved first and last residue. The order of the fields is J gene, D gene, V gene, clone size, CDR3 DNA, CDR3 protein. The D gene is left open where the match is weak. Size is omitted from some rows. Given values are once, few, many or a class for expanded clones.

TRBJ2-7 | - | TRBV5-1 | - | TGCGCCAGCAGCGTGGACCCTAAATCCTACGAGCAGTACTTC | CASSVDPKSYEQYF
TRBJ1-1 | TRBD1 | TRBV11-2 | - | TGTGGGACCGGGGGACAGACATACACTGAAGCTTTCTTT | CGTGGQTYTEAFF
TRBJ2-3 | TRBD2 | TRBV20-1 | - | TGCAGTGCTCGACTAGCGGGAGTGCCAGATACGCAGTATTTT | CSARLAGVPDTQYF
TRBJ2-1 | TRBD2 | TRBV29-1 | few | TGCAGCGCTTTCGGACTAGCCGGGAATGAGCAGTTCTTC | CSAFGLAGNEQFF
TRBJ1-1 | - | TRBV12-3/TRBV12-4 | - | TGTGCCAGCAGCCAACAGGGACGAACTGAAGCTTTCTTT | CASSQQGRTEAFF
TRBJ1-1 | - | TRBV5-1 | many | TGCGCCAGCAGCTTGGACGGTATGAACACTGAAGCTTTCTTT | CASSLDGMNTEAFF
TRBJ2-7 | TRBD2 | TRBV7-9 | - | TGTGCCAGCAGCTTAACTGGGACTAGCGGGAGGAACGAGCAGTACTTC | CASSLTGTSGRNEQYF
TRBJ2-3 | - | TRBV12-3/TRBV12-4 | many | TGTGCCAGCACCTCATTGGATACGCAGTATTTT | CASTSLDTQYF
TRBJ2-3 | TRBD1 | TRBV5-1 | few | TGCGCCAGCAGCTCGGGACAGGGGATTAGCACAGATACGCAGTATTTT | CASSSGQGISTDTQYF
TRBJ2-2 | - | TRBV10-3 | few | TGTGCCATCGGTCCTAGGAGCGACACCGGGGAGCTGTTTTTT | CAIGPRSDTGELFF
TRBJ2-3 | - | TRBV24-1 | few | TGTGCCACCAGTGATCCCGCAGATACGCAGTATTTT | CATSDPADTQYF
TRBJ2-3 | TRBD2 | TRBV20-1 | many | TGCAGTGCTAGTATCCTAGCGGGAGGGCCAAATACGCAGTATTTT | CSASILAGGPNTQYF
TRBJ2-7 | TRBD1 | TRBV27 | many | TGTGCCAGCAGTCCGGGACAGCCGATTTACGAGCAGTACTTC | CASSPGQPIYEQYF
TRBJ2-1 | - | TRBV5-1 | many | TGCGCCAGCAGCCCCGGGGTTGGAACCTACAATGAGCAGTTCTTC | CASSPGVGTYNEQFF
TRBJ2-2 | - | TRBV20-1 | - | TGCAGTGCTATTACAGGGAACCGGGAGCTGTTTTTT | CSAITGNRELFF
TRBJ2-1 | - | TRBV29-1 | few | TGCAGCGTTGAGGCCCCTCGCGGTGAGCAGTTCTTC | CSVEAPRGEQFF
TRBJ2-7 | - | TRBV20-1 | - | TGCAGTGCTAAGCCGGCCCCATCCTACGAGCAGTACTTC | CSAKPAPSYEQYF
TRBJ2-1 | TRBD2 | TRBV12-3/TRBV12-4 | many | TGTGCCAGCAGTCCCCGGACTAGCGGTGATGAGCAGTTCTTC | CASSPRTSGDEQFF
TRBJ1-2 | - | TRBV7-2 | - | TGTGCCAGCAGCTTAAGCGGCGGAGAATATGGCTACACCTTC | CASSLSGGEYGYTF
TRBJ2-7 | TRBD1 | TRBV7-2 | - | TGTGCCAGCAGCTTAGGGACAGGGGTCTACGAGCAGTACTTC | CASSLGTGVYEQYF
TRBJ2-5 | TRBD2 | TRBV5-1 | many | TGTGCCAGCAGCTTCGGCGGGGGAGAGACCCAGTACTTC | CASSFGGGETQYF
TRBJ2-7 | - | TRBV4-3 | - | TGCGCCAGCAGCCTCGAGACCCAGCGCACGGTATCCTACGAGCAGTACTTC | CASSLETQRTVSYEQYF
TRBJ2-7 | TRBD1 | TRBV15 | - | TGTGCCACCAGCAATGGACAGGGGCTCTCCTACGAGCAGTACTTC | CATSNGQGLSYEQYF
TRBJ2-6 | - | TRBV29-1 | - | TGCAGCGTGAGTAACTCTGGGGCCAACGTCCTGACTTTC | CSVSNSGANVLTF
TRBJ2-3 | - | TRBV28 | many | TGTGCCAGCAGTTTAGGGAAGGGGGGTACGCAGTATTTT | CASSLGKGGTQYF
TRBJ2-2 | - | TRBV7-2 | few | TGTGCCAGCAGCTTAGCCGGGCACACCGGGGAGCTGTTTTTT | CASSLAGHTGELFF
TRBJ2-5 | TRBD2 | TRBV6-2/TRBV6-3 | few | TGTGCCAGCAGAATAGTAGCGGGAGGAGAGACCCAGTACTTC | CASRIVAGGETQYF
TRBJ2-1 | TRBD2 | TRBV7-2 | - | TGTGCCAGCAGAAAATCTAGCGGGAGGGAAGATGAGCAGTTCTTC | CASRKSSGREDEQFF
TRBJ2-7 | - | TRBV2 | - | TGTGCCAGCAGTGAGTCTTTTGCGGGTGGCGAGCAGTACTTC | CASSESFAGGEQYF
TRBJ2-5 | TRBD2 | TRBV3-1 | few | TGTGCCAGCAGCCAAGGACGACTAGCGGGATTAGAGACCCAGTACTTC | CASSQGRLAGLETQYF
TRBJ2-5 | - | TRBV9 | few | TGTGCCAGCAGCGTAGGGACCCTCCCCCAAGAGACCCAGTACTTC | CASSVGTLPQETQYF
TRBJ2-2 | TRBD2 | TRBV6-2/TRBV6-3 | - | TGTGCCAGCAGTTTGTTCGGAGCGGGAGGGCGCACCGGGGAGCTGTTTTTT | CASSLFGAGGRTGELFF
TRBJ2-5 | - | TRBV20-1 | - | TGCAGTGCTAGAGATCTCAGCAGTCCGAAGGAGACCCAGTACTTC | CSARDLSSPKETQYF
TRBJ2-1 | - | TRBV12-3/TRBV12-4 | few | TGTGCCAGCAGCCAAAAGCGAGCTAGCGACTACAATGAGCAGTTCTTC | CASSQKRASDYNEQFF
TRBJ1-4 | - | TRBV24-1 | many | TGTGCCACCAGTGATTCGCCGGGGGAAAAACTGTTTTTT | CATSDSPGEKLFF
TRBJ2-1 | - | TRBV28 | many | TGTGCCAGCAGTTTAGGGGTTGGCGGCCCCCGTAATGAGCAGTTCTTC | CASSLGVGGPRNEQFF
TRBJ2-5 | TRBD2 | TRBV14 | many | TGTGCCAGCAGCCGGGGGGGACTGGAGACCCAGTACTTC | CASSRGGLETQYF
TRBJ2-3 | - | TRBV4-2 | - | TGTGCCAGCAGCCAAGATCCCCAGACAGATACGCAGTATTTT | CASSQDPQTDTQYF
TRBJ2-4 | - | TRBV5-1 | many | TGCGCCAGCAGCTTAGACAGCGAAAACATTCAGTACTTC | CASSLDSENIQYF
TRBJ2-3 | TRBD2 | TRBV4-3 | - | TGCGCCAGCAGCCAGACCTCTAGCGGGAGTGGTGTCGCAGATACGCAGTATTTT | CASSQTSSGSGVADTQYF
TRBJ2-3 | TRBD2 | TRBV5-1 | many | TGCGCCAGCAGCTTGGAAGGCGGGAGGCTCGCAGATACGCAGTATTTT | CASSLEGGRLADTQYF
TRBJ2-1 | - | TRBV20-1 | - | TGCTGTGCTAGGACGGTCGGGAGACACCCCTACAATGAGCAGTTCTTC | CCARTVGRHPYNEQFF
TRBJ1-1 | - | TRBV3-1 | few | TGTGCCAGCAGCCTTAAACGGGGGGACAACACTGAAGCTTTCTTT | CASSLKRGDNTEAFF
TRBJ1-5 | - | TRBV20-1 | few | TGCAGTGCTCATCTCCACAGGTTCAATCAGCCCCAGCATTTT | CSAHLHRFNQPQHF
TRBJ2-1 | - | TRBV20-1 | many | TGCAGTGCTGGACACAATGAGCAGTTCTTC | CSAGHNEQFF
TRBJ2-2 | - | TRBV7-2 | many | TGTGCCAGCAGCTTAGTACAGCCCACCGGGGAGCTGTTTTTT | CASSLVQPTGELFF
TRBJ2-1 | - | TRBV5-5 | - | TGTGCCAGCAGCTTGAGGGCGGGCCCAACGTTTTCCTACAATGAGCAGTTCTTC | CASSLRAGPTFSYNEQFF
TRBJ1-1 | TRBD1 | TRBV11-2 | many | TGTGCCAGCAGCATGGGACAGAAGAACACTGAAGCTTTCTTT | CASSMGQKNTEAFF